This passage covers 20 T cell receptor beta chains from one sample sequenced in a study of blood T cell repertoires in COVID-19. Sequenced by immunoSEQ multiplex PCR; TCRdb stores in-frame clones only, minus some. Among about 130,000 clones listed, approximately 85% were seen once. Sequenced sample: peripheral blood. These receptors all stem from a man in his thirties or forties with COVID-19, enrolled during active disease.

The V gene is TRBV28, the J gene TRBJ1-2, with a possible D match to TRBD1 (5 bases). V was cut by 6 bases and J by 1 base, with 15 bases left in between. There are 15 residues in the CDR3. From germline, CDR1 is MDHEN and CDR2 SYDVKM. This CDR3 reads CASSSGTELNYGYTF. CDR3 bases: TGTGCCAGCAGCTCGGGGACTGAACTTAACTATGGCTACACCTTC.

J is TRBJ2-2 and V is TRBV29-1, with no clear D. The CDR3 has 12 residues. V lost 7 bases and J 0 bases, leaving 6 bases between the germline ends. Germline loops: CDR1 SQVTM, CDR2 ANQGSEA. CDR3 sequence: CSGVSNTGELFF. The CDR3 nucleotides read TGCAGCGGCGTCTCGAACACCGGGGAGCTGTTTTTT.

The chain joins TRBV29-1 to TRBJ1-1; D not certain. This CDR3 has 13 residues. The germline V gene encodes CDR1 SQVTM and CDR2 ANQGSEA. Trimming took off 3 bases at V and 2 bases at J, with 10 bases between the two ends. The CDR3 DNA follows: TGCAGCGTTGACTTGACATTTAACACTGAAGCTTTCTTT. It encodes CSVDLTFNTEAFF. Using reference TRBV29-1 and TRBJ1-1 for the parts outside the CDR3, the full variable domain is SAVISQKPSRDICQRGTSLTIQCQVDSQVTMMFWYRQQPGQSLTLIATANQGSEATYESGFVIDKFPISRPNLTFSTLTVSNMSPEDSSIYLCSVDLTFNTEAFFGQGTRLTVV.

V usage is TRBV2 and J usage is TRBJ2-1, with 13 positions matching TRBD2. Germline CDR1 is SNHLY and CDR2 is FYNNEI. Trimming at V came to 6 bases and at J to 6 bases, leaving 5 bases not matched to a gene. The CDR3 extends over 15 amino acids. CDR3 sequence: CASRLTSGGANEQFF. CDR3 in DNA: TGTGCCAGCAGGCTAACTAGCGGGGGGGCCAATGAGCAGTTCTTC.

This rearrangement joins TRBV1 to TRBJ1-2. TRBV1 is deemed a pseudogene. The CDR3 totals 14 residues. This CDR3 is CTSSQGERDYGYTF. As DNA, the CDR3 is TGCACCAGCAGCCAAGGGGAACGGGATTATGGCTACACCTTC.

The chain uses TRBV11-2 and TRBJ1-1; 9 bases agree with TRBD1. The CDR3 is made up of 16 amino acids. The V segment lost 5 bases and the J segment 5 bases; nucleotides outside the gene matches: 12. Germline V gene data show CDR1 as SGHAT and CDR2 as FQNNGV. The CDR3 DNA reads as TGTGCCAGCAGCCCCATAGGGACAGACAGGGGGACTGAAGCTTTCTTT. This translates into CASSPIGTDRGTEAFF.

The rearrangement joins TRBV7-3 to TRBJ2-1, with 7 bases lining up with TRBD2. This CDR3 spans 16 amino acids. V was clipped by 5 bases and J by 0 bases; unmatched bases: 7. The germline gives CDR1 SGHTA, CDR2 FQGTGA. The CDR3 here is CASSPSGISSYNEQFF. The DNA for the CDR3 is TGTGCCAGCAGCCCTAGCGGCATTTCCTCCTACAATGAGCAGTTCTTC.

The CDR3 DNA sequence: TGTGCCAGCAGCTTGGGGCTAGCGGGAGGATACAATGAGCAGTTCTTC. Its protein product is CASSLGLAGGYNEQFF. V usage is TRBV5-4 and J usage is TRBJ2-1, with 11 bases that match TRBD2. This CDR3 contains 16 residues. Per the germline V gene, CDR1 is SGHNT and CDR2 is YYREEE (reference sequence). V lost 0 bases, J lost 4 bases, and 3 bases stayed unmatched.

This clone was counted between two and nine times. The gene calls are TRBV2 and TRBJ1-3; the D gene is possibly TRBD1 (6 bases). CDR3 size: 15 residues. Germline loops: CDR1 SNHLY, CDR2 FYNNEI. The V gene lost 3 bases and the J gene lost 0 bases, with 9 bases spanning the gap. CDR3 DNA: TGTGCCAGCAGTGAGGGGGCCCGCTCTGGAAACACCATATATTTT. Amino acid sequence: CASSEGARSGNTIYF.

V gene TRBV27 combines with J gene TRBJ2-7, with TRBD2 identical over 15 bases. Losses at the gene ends were 6 bases for V and 5 bases for J; bases not matched to a gene: 2. The CDR3 length is 14 residues. Germline CDR1 is MNHEY and CDR2 is SMNVEV (reference sequence). The CDR3 protein is CASSGLAGGHEQYF. CDR3 DNA: TGTGCCAGCAGCGGACTAGCGGGAGGGCACGAGCAGTACTTC.

The rearrangement uses TRBV11-3 and TRBJ2-1, with D possibly being TRBD2 (6 bases). V was clipped by 8 bases and J by 2 bases, with 19 bases between them. The V gene's germline CDR1 is SGHNT and CDR2 YENEEA. The CDR3 has 16 residues. CDR3 sequence (DNA): TGTGCCAGCTCCCTGAAGGGCGGGATCACCTACAATGAGCAGTTCTTC. Translated, it gives CASSLKGGITYNEQFF.

The gene calls are TRBV27 and TRBJ2-1; 8 nucleotides match TRBD2. The CDR3 consists of 14 residues. Trimming took 6 bases from V and 1 from J; bases not matched to a gene: 2. Germline V gene lookup returns CDR1 MNHEY and CDR2 SMNVEV (reference sequence). In DNA form, the CDR3 reads TGTGCCAGCAGACTAGCGGTATCCTACAATGAGCAGTTCTTC. It is translated as CASRLAVSYNEQFF.

The rearrangement uses TRBV6-2 or TRBV6-3 and TRBJ2-7; TRBD1 is a possible D gene (6 bases). V lost 5 bases and J lost 0, with 17 bases in between. The CDR3 extends over 16 amino acids. Germline assignment: CDR1 MNHEY and CDR2 SVGEGT. CDR3 amino acids: CASSNGQLVSSYEQYF. The DNA of the CDR3 is TGTGCCAGCAGTAACGGACAGTTGGTGAGCTCCTACGAGCAGTACTTC.

The chain recombines TRBV12-5 with TRBJ2-1, with D possibly TRBD2 on 7 matching bases. The germline V gene has CDR1 LGHNT and CDR2 FRNRAP. The germline V and J ends were trimmed by 5 bases and 6 bases, with 20 bases remaining between them. There are 16 residues in the CDR3. CDR3: CASGHEGGSGRNEQFF. Here the CDR3 DNA reads TGTGCTAGTGGTCACGAGGGGGGGAGCGGACGCAATGAGCAGTTCTTC.

V gene TRBV24-1 combines with J gene TRBJ2-3, with 7 positions matching TRBD1. The CDR3 sequence is 16 residues long. CDR1 KGHDR and CDR2 SFDVKD come from the germline V gene. V shed 0 bases, J shed 3 bases, and the junction held 5 bases outside the gene matches. CDR3 residues: CATSDLQGVGTDTQYF. The CDR3 coding sequence is TGTGCCACCAGTGATTTGCAGGGGGTTGGTACAGATACGCAGTATTTT.

This rearrangement joins TRBV28 to TRBJ1-5; TRBD1 aligns across 8 bases. This CDR3 has 13 residues. V gave up 6 bases and J gave up 6 bases; unmatched junction bases: 4. The germline V gene encodes CDR1 MDHEN and CDR2 SYDVKM. As DNA, the CDR3 is TGTGCCAGCAGGGACAGGGTGGGTCAGCCCCAGCATTTT. It translates to CASRDRVGQPQHF.

This clone occurred once. The chain joins TRBV9 to TRBJ2-7; no clear D. The CDR3 loop spans 14 amino acids. Trimming removed 4 bases from V and 2 bases from J, with 13 bases in between. Germline V gene sequence: CDR1 SGDLS, CDR2 YYNGEE. CDR3 nucleotides: TGTGCCAGCAGCTCTGAGTACCGCCCCTACGAGCAGTACTTC. Protein: CASSSEYRPYEQYF.

In this sample, this clone turned up once. The CDR3 DNA is TGTGCCAGCAGTTTCCCCGGGGAAAGTACGCAGTATTTT. It encodes CASSFPGESTQYF. The gene calls are TRBV12-3 or TRBV12-4 and TRBJ2-3; weak D call: TRBD2 (5 bases). This CDR3 region has 13 residues. The V and J ends lost 3 bases and 8 bases respectively, with 12 bases between them.

The rearrangement links TRBV4-2 to TRBJ1-5, with 8 bases that match TRBD1. Germline CDR1 LGHNA, CDR2 YNFKEQ. This CDR3 comprises 14 residues. V lost 1 base, J lost 7 bases, and 3 bases stayed unmatched. The CDR3 here is CASSQGTGRQPQHF. Here the CDR3 DNA reads TGTGCCAGCAGCCAAGGGACAGGGCGCCAGCCCCAGCATTTT.

Here the CDR3 reads CASSYNPGSNQPQHF. DNA of the CDR3: TGTGCCAGCAGTTACAACCCAGGGAGCAATCAGCCCCAGCATTTT. The genes are TRBV6-6 and TRBJ1-5; D possibly corresponds to TRBD1 (5 bases). V was pared by 2 bases and J by 1 base, with 9 bases between. Germline CDR1 is MNHNY and CDR2 is SVGAGI (reference sequence). The CDR3 sequence is 15 residues long.